The 9 T cell receptor beta chains given below trace back to one sample, sequenced in a study of brain T cells in children with intractable seizures (dated by TCRdb to about 2021). Sample time point, as interpreted from the label and publication: resected brain tissue, or blood drawn just prior to surgery. Receptor libraries were prepared by the immunoSEQ multiplex PCR assay. Not all clones reach the TCRdb copy of this immuneACCESS table, which keeps in-frame sequences only. Checked studies attribute under half of the gap to unresolved V genes and leave the rest unexplained. Recorded for this sample are 110,000 or so clones; 90% to 95% of them occurred a single time. About 3.8% of the sample lies in the top ten. The sample here was peripheral blood, taken at surgery. The receptors were gathered from a boy under two years old with hemimegalencephaly and intractable seizures.

The rearrangement uses TRBV6-5 and TRBJ2-2, with 9 nucleotides matching TRBD2. CDR1 MNHEY and CDR2 SVGAGI come from the germline V gene. The CDR3 contains 15 residues. Trimming at V came to 7 bases and at J to 6 bases, leaving 9 bases not matched to a gene. The CDR3 is CASIEAGGTAGELFF. Here the CDR3 DNA reads TGTGCCAGCATCGAGGCGGGAGGGACGGCCGGGGAGCTGTTTTTT.

This chain uses TRBV2 with TRBJ2-3; D is possibly TRBD1 or TRBD2 (5 bases each). Trimming pared 7 bases from V and 3 bases from J, leaving 26 bases between. The germline V gene has CDR1 SNHLY and CDR2 FYNNEI. The CDR3 has 18 amino acids. CDR3 in amino acids: CASIFFGRAGVLTDTQYF. CDR3 bases: TGTGCCAGCATCTTTTTCGGCAGGGCGGGCGTGCTGACAGATACGCAGTATTTT.

The V call is TRBV10-3, the J call TRBJ1-2; TRBD1 might be the D (6 bases). CDR1 and CDR2 from the germline V gene are ENHRY and SYGVKD. This CDR3 comprises 15 residues. Between the trimmed V and J ends, which lost 2 bases and 4 bases, there was a span of 14 bases. Here the CDR3 DNA reads TGTGCCATCAGTGAGCCCTCAGGGGCGCTCTATGGCTACACCTTC. Amino acid sequence: CAISEPSGALYGYTF.

The chain uses TRBV28 and TRBJ1-5, with unresolved D. The germline CDR1 and CDR2 sequences are MDHEN and SYDVKM. The CDR3 covers 15 residues. V lost 1 base, J lost 0 bases, and 7 bases lay in between. The CDR3 spells CASSLSRASNQPQHF. CDR3 DNA sequence: TGTGCCAGCAGTTTATCTCGAGCTAGCAATCAGCCCCAGCATTTT. The whole variable domain, filled in from reference TRBV28 and TRBJ1-5, reads DVKVTQSSRYLVKRTGEKVFLECVQDMDHENMFWYRQDPGLGLRLIYFSYDVKMKEKGDIPEGYSVSREKKERFSLILESASTNQTSMYLCASSLSRASNQPQHFGDGTRLSIL.

The gene calls are TRBV4-2 and TRBJ2-5; D might be TRBD2 (6 bases). The CDR3 has 13 residues. Per the germline V gene, CDR1 is LGHNA and CDR2 is YNFKEQ. Trimming pared 1 base from V and 7 bases from J, leaving 10 bases between. The CDR3, as DNA: TGTGCCAGCAGCCAAGCCGGGAGTGGGACCCAGTACTTC. It codes for CASSQAGSGTQYF.

The rearrangement uses TRBV11-2 and TRBJ1-5; D gene ambiguous. This CDR3 has 15 residues. The germline V gene encodes CDR1 SGHAT and CDR2 FQNNGV. V was pared by 1 base and J by 0 bases, with 7 bases between. CDR3 in amino acids: CASSLGGNSNQPQHF. The CDR3 DNA is TGTGCCAGCAGCTTAGGTGGGAATAGCAATCAGCCCCAGCATTTT.

The CDR3 nucleotides read TGTGCCAGCAGTCGGACAGAGGCCTATAATTCACCCCTCCACTTT. Its translation is CASSRTEAYNSPLHF. The chain uses TRBV2 and TRBJ1-6, with a weak D call TRBD1 (6 bases). In germline, CDR1 is SNHLY, CDR2 FYNNEI. The CDR3 has 15 residues. V was clipped by 5 bases and J by 2 bases, with 10 bases between them.

This clone appeared a single time. Other DNA sequences in the same sample also yield this CDR3. J is TRBJ2-3 and V is TRBV9; D is uncertain. Germline V gene data show CDR1 as SGDLS and CDR2 as YYNGEE. The CDR3 consists of 14 residues. Trimming removed 0 bases at V and 0 bases at J, with 5 bases between. CDR3 in amino acids: CASSVGGSTDTQYF. The CDR3 DNA reads as TGTGCCAGCAGCGTAGGTGGGAGCACAGATACGCAGTATTTT. The entire variable domain, with the rest obtained from reference TRBV9 and TRBJ2-3, is as follows: DSGVTQTPKHLITATGQRVTLRCSPRSGDLSVYWYQQSLDQGLQFLIQYYNGEERAKGNILERFSAQQFPDLHSELNLSSLELGDSALYFCASSVGGSTDTQYFGPGTRLTVL.

The chain joins TRBV7-9 to TRBJ1-1, with D perhaps TRBD1 (5 bases). CDR1 SEHNR and CDR2 FQNEAQ come from the germline V gene (reference sequence). This CDR3 has 13 amino acids. V was pared by 6 bases and J by 5 bases, with 13 bases between. The CDR3: CASRGRGGTEAFF. CDR3 DNA: TGTGCCAGCAGGGGACGGGGAGGGACTGAAGCTTTCTTT.